This TCR beta chain was captured by sequencing in a study of CD8 T cells in Susac syndrome. cDNA came from about 0.5 to 1 ug RNA primed by random hexamers. Using its own MiXCR run on the immunoSEQ multiplex PCR reads, TCRdb lists one record per CDR3 protein. The table lists about 210,000 distinct CDR3 sequences, around 95% of them singletons. This CDR3 has 16 amino acids. The V and J ends lost 4 bases and 0 bases respectively, with 14 bases between them. V gene TRBV12-3 or TRBV12-4 combines with J gene TRBJ2-3; D is possibly TRBD2 (6 bases). What was sequenced was CD4+ T cells from PBMCs. This sequence originates from a human donor with multiple sclerosis. CDR3 sequence reads: CASSSSPGTSTDTQYF. The CDR3 DNA is TGTGCCAGCAGTTCCAGCCCCGGGACTAGCACAGATACGCAGTATTTT.